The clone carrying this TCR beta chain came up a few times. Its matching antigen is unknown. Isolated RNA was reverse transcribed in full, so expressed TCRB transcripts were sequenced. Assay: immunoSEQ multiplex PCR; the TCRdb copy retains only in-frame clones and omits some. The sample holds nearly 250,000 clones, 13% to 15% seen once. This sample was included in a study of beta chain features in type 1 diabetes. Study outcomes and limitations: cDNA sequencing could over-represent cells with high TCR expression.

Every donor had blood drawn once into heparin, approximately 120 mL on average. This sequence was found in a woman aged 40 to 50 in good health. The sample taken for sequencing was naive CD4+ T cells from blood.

The CDR3 bases are TGTGCCAGCAGCCCTGGGAGCGGGGGTGGCTACGAGCAGTACTTC. Translating gives CASSPGSGGGYEQYF. The chain couples TRBV11-2 to TRBJ2-7; 8 bases agree with TRBD2. With 5 bases clipped from V and 3 bases from J, the junction kept 9 bases outside the gene matches. The CDR3 is 15 amino acids. Germline V gives CDR1 SGHAT, CDR2 FQNNGV.